This T cell receptor beta chain derives from a study of cytomegalovirus exposure and HLA in healthy donors. J gave up 7 bases and V 6 bases, and 13 bases lay outside the gene matches. Germline lookup yields CDR1 SGHAT and CDR2 FQNNGV. This CDR3 contains 15 residues. TCRdb's table, derived via immunoSEQ multiplex PCR, lists solely in-frame clones and lacks some. Among 200,000 to 250,000 clones listed, around 90% were seen once. Sequencing was done on a sample of PBMCs. The sequence came from a woman younger than 35 in good health and CMV-seronegative. The V and J genes are TRBV11-2 and TRBJ1-2; 8 positions match TRBD1. CDR3 sequence reads: CASRPIDRGSAGYTF. CDR3 DNA sequence: TGTGCCAGCAGACCAATCGACAGGGGAAGTGCTGGCTACACCTTC. Full variable domain (rest looked up from reference TRBV11-2 and TRBJ1-2): EAGVAQSPRYKIIEKRQSVAFWCNPISGHATLYWYQQILGQGPKLLIQFQNNGVVDDSQLPKDRFSAERLKGVDSTLKIQPAKLEDSAVYLCASRPIDRGSAGYTFGSGTRLTVV.